This T cell receptor (beta chain) is drawn from a study of CD8 T cells in Susac syndrome. RNA amounts of 0.5 to 1 ug underwent reverse transcription with random hexamers. TCRdb redid the calling of the immunoSEQ multiplex PCR reads with MiXCR, one entry per CDR3 protein. The data contain some 450,000 distinct CDR3 sequences, 85% to 90% of them singletons. V was pared by 3 bases and J by 2 bases, with 4 bases of the junction left unmatched. CDR1 and CDR2 from the germline V gene are SEHNR and FQNEAQ (reference sequence). The CDR3 loop spans 14 amino acids. The TCR comes from a human donor with multiple sclerosis. The sequenced material came from CD8+ T cells from PBMCs. The chain employs TRBV7-9 and TRBJ2-7; TRBD1 matches 7 bases. Here the CDR3 DNA reads TGTGCCAGCAGCTTCGGACAGGAACCCTACGAGCAGTACTTC. Protein sequence: CASSFGQEPYEQYF.